This TCR beta chain was retrieved from a study of early stage breast cancer tumors. Whole-study context: ER+/PR+/HER2- status applied to about 70% of the 16 invasive breast tumors. General study results and limits: Bulk DNA sequencing of unsorted cells missed chain pairing and markers. Commonly generated sequences made up most enriched TCRB sequences shared between patients. Tumors had roughly 2.5-fold higher T cell density and higher clonality than adjacent normal breast tissue.

By share of the sample, this clone is medium-sized. As yet, its antigen is unknown. Repertoires were generated with immunoSEQ multiplex PCR, while TCRdb's copy carries only in-frame clones and drops some. The data show 25,000 to 35,000 clones, less than 75% seen once. The CDR3 contains 12 residues. CDR1 and CDR2 from the germline V gene are GTSNPN and SVGIG (reference sequence). With 2 bases removed from V and 4 bases from J, the gap between germline ends came to 8 bases. The TCR was taken from a person aged 45-60 years with breast cancer. Sequencing was performed on breast tumor tissue. The chain couples TRBV30 to TRBJ1-1; no clear D gene. Written as DNA, the CDR3 is TGTGCCTGGAGTTTGGTGGGCACTGAAGCTTTCTTT. Translated, it gives CAWSLVGTEAFF.